This T cell receptor (beta chain) appears in the sequencing data of a study of CD8 T cells in Susac syndrome. Findings and limits, study-wide: The relatively small number of individuals in the TCR sequencing and HLA analysis was acknowledged by the study.

The RNA input was 0.5 to 1 ug, and it was reverse transcribed with random hexamers. Each CDR3 protein gets one entry after TCRdb re-called the immunoSEQ multiplex PCR reads with MiXCR. The sample holds approximately 190,000 distinct CDR3 sequences, roughly 95% seen once. This clonotype was counted a few times. The target antigen is unknown. Per the germline V gene, CDR1 is SGHTA and CDR2 is FQGNSA. CDR3 size: 11 residues. The V and J ends lost 5 bases and 4 bases respectively, with 6 bases between them. Sequencing input: CD4+ T cells from PBMCs. The receptor was derived from a human donor with Susac syndrome. The chain uses TRBV7-2 and TRBJ2-7; no reliable D call. The CDR3: CASSPKYEQYF. The CDR3 region has the DNA TGTGCCAGCAGCCCCAAGTACGAGCAGTACTTC.